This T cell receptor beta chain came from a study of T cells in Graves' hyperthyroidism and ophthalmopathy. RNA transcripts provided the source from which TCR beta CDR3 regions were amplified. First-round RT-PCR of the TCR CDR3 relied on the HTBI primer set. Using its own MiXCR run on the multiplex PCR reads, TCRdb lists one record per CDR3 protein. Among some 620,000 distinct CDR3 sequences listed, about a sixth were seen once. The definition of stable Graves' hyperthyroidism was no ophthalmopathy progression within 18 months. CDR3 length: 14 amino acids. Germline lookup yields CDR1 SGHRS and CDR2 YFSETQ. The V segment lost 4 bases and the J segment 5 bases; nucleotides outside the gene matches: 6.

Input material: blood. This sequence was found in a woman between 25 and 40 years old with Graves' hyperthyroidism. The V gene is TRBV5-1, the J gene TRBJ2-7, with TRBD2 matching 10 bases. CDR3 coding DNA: TGCGCCAGCAGCCGCAGCGGGAGGGAAGACGAGCAGTACTTC. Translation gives CASSRSGREDEQYF. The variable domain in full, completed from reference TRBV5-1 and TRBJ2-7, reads KAGVTQTPRYLIKTRGQQVTLSCSPISGHRSVSWYQQTPGQGLQFLFEYFSETQRNKGNFPGRFSGRQFSNSRSEMNVSTLELGDSALYLCASSRSGREDEQYFGPGTRLTVT.